The 21 T cell receptor beta chains below all came from one sample that was sequenced in a study of blood T cell repertoires in COVID-19. Some clones are missing from TCRdb's copy, which holds only in-frame ones; the method was immunoSEQ multiplex PCR. The repertoire holds about 29,000 clones, approximately 80% seen once, with about 42% in the top ten. Sequencing was performed on peripheral blood. These receptors were collected from a woman aged 70-85 years with acute or convalescent COVID-19.

The gene calls are TRBV7-2 and TRBJ2-2; 8 positions agree with TRBD1. The CDR3 has 15 amino acids. The V gene's germline CDR1 is SGHTA and CDR2 FQGNSA. Losses at the gene ends were 5 bases for V and 5 bases for J; bases not matched to a gene: 7. The CDR3 bases are TGTGCCAGCAGCCCAGGGGGCGCGGGTACCGGGGAGCTGTTTTTT. Translated: CASSPGGAGTGELFF.

This chain links TRBV7-8 with TRBJ1-1, with TRBD1 identical over 7 bases. Trimming at V came to 4 bases and at J to 4 bases, leaving 9 bases not matched to a gene. The CDR3 sequence is 15 residues long. CDR1 is SGHVS and CDR2 is FQNEAQ in the germline V gene. In DNA, the CDR3 is TGTGCCAGCAGCTCCATGACAGGGTTTGGCACTGAAGCTTTCTTT. Amino acid sequence: CASSSMTGFGTEAFF. Filled out from reference TRBV7-8 and TRBJ1-1, the complete variable domain reads GAGVSQSPRYKVAKRGQDVALRCDPISGHVSLFWYQQALGQGPEFLTYFQNEAQLDKSGLPSDRFFAERPEGSVSTLKIQRTQQEDSAVYLCASSSMTGFGTEAFFGQGTRLTVV.

The rearrangement links TRBV6-5 to TRBJ1-3; TRBD1 matches at 8 bases. The CDR3 is 15 residues long. The V and J ends lost 2 bases and 2 bases, in that order; junction bases with no gene match: 2. Looked up from germline, CDR1 is MNHEY and CDR2 is SVGAGI. The CDR3 region is CASSYAQGAGNTIYF. CDR3 coding DNA: TGTGCCAGCAGTTACGCACAGGGGGCTGGAAACACCATATATTTT.

The rearrangement links TRBV18 to TRBJ1-3; the match to TRBD1 covers 10 bases. CDR3 size: 16 residues. Trimming at V came to 3 bases and at J to 3 bases, leaving 5 bases not matched to a gene. The germline V gene has CDR1 KGHSH and CDR2 LQKENI. CDR3 DNA: TGTGCCAGCTCACCTCCCGACAGGGGGCTTGGAAACACCATATATTTT. Protein: CASSPPDRGLGNTIYF.

This chain joins TRBV5-1 and TRBJ2-1; TRBD2 aligns across 7 bases. The CDR3 totals 14 residues. V was clipped by 2 bases and J by 8 bases; unmatched bases: 7. Germline-derived CDR1 and CDR2 are SGHRS and YFSETQ. The CDR3 DNA sequence: TGCGCCAGCAGCTTAGGCGGGAGAAGGGATGAGCAGTTCTTC. As protein: CASSLGGRRDEQFF.

J is TRBJ2-5 and V is TRBV5-4, with D possibly matching TRBD2 (5 bases). This CDR3 is 14 amino acids long. CDR1 is SGHNT and CDR2 is YYREEE in the germline V gene (reference sequence). V was clipped by 4 bases and J by 5 bases, with 15 bases between them. CDR3 bases: TGTGCCAGCAGCCCTCGGGCTGGGGAGGAGACCCAGTACTTC. This encodes CASSPRAGEETQYF.

This sequence joins TRBV7-3 and TRBJ1-4; TRBD1 might be the D (6 bases). CDR3 length: 12 amino acids. V gave up 5 bases and J gave up 8 bases, with 9 bases separating them. Germline values: CDR1 SGHTA, CDR2 FQGTGA. This chain's CDR3 is CASSPDREKLFF. In nucleotides, the CDR3 is TGTGCCAGCAGCCCAGACAGGGAAAAACTGTTTTTT.

This clone was counted only a few times. This chain connects TRBV2 to TRBJ2-2; D uncertain. CDR1 and CDR2 from the germline V gene are SNHLY and FYNNEI. The CDR3 spans 14 residues. Trimming took 4 bases from V and 5 from J, leaving 11 bases between them. CDR3 sequence: CASSGGLATGELFF. The CDR3, as DNA: TGTGCCAGCAGTGGTGGCCTCGCAACCGGGGAGCTGTTTTTT.

V gene TRBV13 combines with J gene TRBJ2-1, with 9 bases matching TRBD2. J lost 0 bases, V lost 5 bases, and 14 bases had no gene match. CDR1 PRHDT and CDR2 FYEKMQ come from the germline V gene (reference sequence). The length of the CDR3 is 19 residues. CDR3 sequence: CASSPGYSGGPSSYNEQFF. The CDR3 DNA reads TGTGCCAGCAGCCCCGGGTATAGCGGGGGTCCTAGCTCCTACAATGAGCAGTTCTTC.

The chain links TRBV28 to TRBJ2-2, with 8 bases lining up with TRBD1. V shed 5 bases and J 0 bases; nucleotides not matched to a gene: 8. The germline V gene has CDR1 MDHEN and CDR2 SYDVKM. The CDR3 length is 17 residues. The CDR3 loop reads CASSNRDRTPNTGELFF. The CDR3, as DNA: TGTGCCAGCAGTAACCGGGACAGGACACCGAACACCGGGGAGCTGTTTTTT. Together with reference TRBV28 and TRBJ2-2, the CDR3 gives the full variable domain: DVKVTQSSRYLVKRTGEKVFLECVQDMDHENMFWYRQDPGLGLRLIYFSYDVKMKEKGDIPEGYSVSREKKERFSLILESASTNQTSMYLCASSNRDRTPNTGELFFGEGSRLTVL.

The rearrangement joins TRBV27 to TRBJ2-5; TRBD2 aligns across 11 bases. This CDR3 contains 16 residues. Trimming cost V 5 bases and J 0 bases; bases outside gene matches: 5. Germline lookup yields CDR1 MNHEY and CDR2 SMNVEV (reference sequence). CDR3: CASSPRLAGYQETQYF. DNA for the CDR3: TGTGCCAGCAGTCCCCGACTAGCGGGGTACCAAGAGACCCAGTACTTC.

V is TRBV7-2 and J is TRBJ2-5, with 10 bases that match TRBD2. Germline loops: CDR1 SGHTA, CDR2 FQGNSA. The CDR3 extends over 16 amino acids. V lost 1 base and J lost 2; bases outside the gene matches: 4. The CDR3 reads CASSLDSGGLQETQYF. DNA of the CDR3: TGTGCCAGCAGCTTAGATAGCGGGGGGTTACAAGAGACCCAGTACTTC. The variable domain in full, completed from reference TRBV7-2 and TRBJ2-5, reads GAGVSQSPSNKVTEKGKDVELRCDPISGHTALYWYRQSLGQGLEFLIYFQGNSAPDKSGLPSDRFSAERTGGSVSTLTIQRTQQEDSAVYLCASSLDSGGLQETQYFGPGTRLLVL.

The chain joins TRBV5-1 to TRBJ2-7; D remains unclear. The germline gives CDR1 SGHRS, CDR2 YFSETQ. The ends were cut back, 3 bases at V and 4 bases at J, with 8 bases in the middle. The CDR3 has 12 residues. The CDR3 coding sequence is TGCGCCAGCAGCTATGACTTTTACGAGCAGTACTTC. Amino acids: CASSYDFYEQYF.

The chain is built from TRBV5-1 and TRBJ1-6, with 8 bases identical to TRBD1. V was pared by 0 bases and J by 10 bases, with 15 bases of the junction left unmatched. Germline lookup yields CDR1 SGHRS and CDR2 YFSETQ. The CDR3 has 18 residues. CDR3: CASSLVPGGGQVGSPLHF. The CDR3 bases are TGCGCCAGCAGCTTGGTCCCAGGCGGGGGACAGGTCGGATCACCCCTCCACTTT.

The rearrangement joins TRBV7-9 to TRBJ2-7, with 9 bases fitting TRBD2. This CDR3 is built from 17 residues. With V trimmed by 5 bases and J by 7 bases, 18 bases remained unmatched. Germline values: CDR1 SEHNR, CDR2 FQNEAQ (reference sequence). The CDR3 protein is CASSLLGVTAGGVEQYF. DNA for the CDR3: TGTGCCAGCAGCCTATTGGGAGTGACGGCGGGAGGGGTGGAGCAGTACTTC.

The V gene is TRBV27, the J gene TRBJ2-7, with D perhaps matching TRBD1 (6 bases). CDR3 length: 14 residues. The germline CDR1 and CDR2 sequences are MNHEY and SMNVEV (reference sequence). Between the trimmed V and J ends, which lost 6 bases and 0 bases, there was a span of 12 bases. CDR3 amino acids: CASRWDISSYEQYF. The CDR3 region has the DNA TGTGCCAGCAGATGGGACATCAGCTCCTACGAGCAGTACTTC.

This sequence joins TRBV7-9 and TRBJ2-7; D is undetermined. This CDR3 comprises 14 residues. Germline values: CDR1 SEHNR, CDR2 FQNEAQ (reference sequence). V dropped 3 bases and J dropped 2 bases, with 11 bases sitting between them. This chain's CDR3 is CASSFSLGTYEQYF. The CDR3, as DNA: TGTGCCAGCAGCTTTAGTCTGGGCACCTACGAGCAGTACTTC.

The rearrangement links TRBV9 to TRBJ1-1; D possibly corresponds to TRBD1 (5 bases). The CDR3 is 13 residues long. The germline gives CDR1 SGDLS, CDR2 YYNGEE. Trimming took 4 bases from V and 4 from J, leaving 11 bases between them. The CDR3 DNA reads as TGTGCCAGCAGCCTTGCGGGGGTCACTGAAGCTTTCTTT. Amino acids: CASSLAGVTEAFF.

This sequence joins TRBV18 and TRBJ2-2; tentatively, D is TRBD2 (6 bases). Germline CDR1 reads KGHSH; CDR2 reads LQKENI. This CDR3 is 15 amino acids long. V gave up 3 bases and J gave up 2 bases, with 10 bases separating them. CDR3 sequence: CASSPREKNTGELFF. In DNA form, the CDR3 reads TGTGCCAGCTCACCTCGGGAGAAAAACACCGGGGAGCTGTTTTTT.

The chain couples TRBV5-5 to TRBJ2-1; 10 nucleotides align to TRBD1. Germline values: CDR1 SGHKS, CDR2 YYEKEE (reference sequence). Trimming at V came to 1 base and at J to 6 bases, leaving 7 bases not matched to a gene. The CDR3 loop spans 16 amino acids. CDR3 in amino acids: CASSLSRGTGVNEQFF. DNA of the CDR3: TGTGCCAGCAGCTTGTCGCGCGGGACAGGGGTCAATGAGCAGTTCTTC.

The chain combines TRBV5-1 with TRBJ2-1; D is uncertain. Germline-derived CDR1 and CDR2 are SGHRS and YFSETQ. V gave up 4 bases and J gave up 5 bases, with 10 bases separating them. The CDR3 runs 13 residues. Here the CDR3 reads CASSVPPDNEQFF. The CDR3 bases are TGCGCCAGCAGCGTCCCCCCGGACAATGAGCAGTTCTTC.